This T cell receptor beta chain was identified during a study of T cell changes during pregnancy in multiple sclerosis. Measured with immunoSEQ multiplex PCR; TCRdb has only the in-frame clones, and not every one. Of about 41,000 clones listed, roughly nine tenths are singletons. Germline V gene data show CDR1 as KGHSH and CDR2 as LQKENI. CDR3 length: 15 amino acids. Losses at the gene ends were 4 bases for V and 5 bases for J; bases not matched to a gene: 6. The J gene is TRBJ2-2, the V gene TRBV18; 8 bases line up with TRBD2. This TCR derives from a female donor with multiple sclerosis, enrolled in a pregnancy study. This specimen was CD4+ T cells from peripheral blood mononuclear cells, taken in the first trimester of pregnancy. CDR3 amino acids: CASSRGLGATGELFF. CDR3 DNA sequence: TGTGCCAGCTCACGGGGACTAGGAGCAACCGGGGAGCTGTTTTTT.